These 22 T cell receptor beta chains share one sample of origin, sequenced in a study of T cell repertoires in cytomegalovirus infection. TCRdb ran MiXCR on the reads and lists one entry per CDR3 protein. The table has 740,000 or so distinct CDR3 sequences, less than 40% seen once. Specimen: PBMCs. Source of these receptors: a human donor in good health (CMV status not recorded). Some clones in this sample may be carry-over from other donors' samples.

The chain uses TRBV6-6 and TRBJ1-6; D is unresolved. Germline CDR1 and CDR2: MNHNY and SVGAGI (reference sequence). The CDR3 is made up of 12 amino acids. V lost 5 bases and J 13 bases, leaving 12 bases between the germline ends. The CDR3, as DNA: TGTGCCAGCAGTCCGGCCAGCCCCCCCCTCCACTTT. It specifies CASSPASPPLHF.

The chain joins TRBV7-9 to TRBJ2-1, with D perhaps matching TRBD2 (5 bases). The CDR3 spans 14 residues. The germline CDR1 and CDR2 sequences are SEHNR and FQNEAQ (reference sequence). V was pared by 5 bases and J by 7 bases, with 15 bases between. CDR3 sequence (DNA): TGTGCCAGCAGCCCCCTGGAGGATTGGAATGAGCAGTTCTTC. As protein: CASSPLEDWNEQFF.

The chain couples TRBV19 to TRBJ2-2, with D maybe TRBD1 (5 bases). Germline-derived CDR1 and CDR2 are LNHDA and SQIVND (reference sequence). The CDR3 length is 16 residues. Trimming pared 3 bases from V and 5 bases from J, leaving 16 bases between. CDR3 nucleotides: TGTGCCAGTAGTATCGGGCAGGGTATTATTACCGGGGAGCTGTTTTTT. Translating it yields CASSIGQGIITGELFF.

This clonotype occurred a few times. The chain couples TRBV28 to TRBJ1-4, with D possibly TRBD1 on 6 matching bases. Trimming stripped 1 base from V and 2 bases from J, with 17 bases between. There are 18 residues in the CDR3. CDR1 MDHEN and CDR2 SYDVKM come from the germline V gene. For the CDR3, the DNA is TGTGCCAGCAGTTTATTGGGACTATGGGGGGCCACTAATGAAAAACTGTTTTTT. Translated, it gives CASSLLGLWGATNEKLFF.

The chain recombines TRBV28 with TRBJ2-7, with 8 bases lining up with TRBD1. The CDR3 extends over 12 amino acids. Per the germline V gene, CDR1 is MDHEN and CDR2 is SYDVKM. The ends lost 4 bases at V and 7 bases at J; junction bases unmatched: 3. The CDR3 loop reads CASSSWDREQYF. CDR3 DNA: TGTGCCAGCAGTTCCTGGGACAGGGAGCAGTACTTC.

The chain links TRBV12-3 or TRBV12-4 to TRBJ1-1; 9 nucleotides line up with TRBD1. Unmatched junction bases numbered 9, after V lost 5 bases and J lost 14 bases. The CDR3 totals 12 residues. The CDR3 DNA sequence: TGTGCCAGCAGTCGCCGGGACAGGGTAGTCTTCTTT. Its protein is CASSRRDRVVFF.

V is TRBV7-9 and J is TRBJ2-1; D gene uncertain. Trimming shortened V by 5 bases and J by 4 bases, and 15 bases separated the two germline ends. Germline CDR1 is SEHNR and CDR2 is FQNEAQ (reference sequence). CDR3 length equals 15 residues. The DNA for the CDR3 is TGTGCCAGCAGCCCACTGGACGGACCTTACAATGAGCAGTTCTTC. Residues: CASSPLDGPYNEQFF.

A remark on this clonotype: Germline and junction disagree at one end, which may indicate a read error. The gene calls are TRBV5-5 and TRBJ2-3; D perhaps matches TRBD2 (6 bases). The V gene's germline CDR1 is SGHKS and CDR2 YYEKEE (reference sequence). This CDR3 has 15 residues. CDR3 in amino acids: CASRYRMRGTVTPYF. The CDR3 DNA reads as TGTGCCAGCAGATACCGCATGCGGGGCACAGTTACGCCGTATTTT.

The count of this clonotype is one. V usage is TRBV7-8 and J usage is TRBJ2-1, with D possibly being TRBD1 (5 bases). This CDR3 region has 18 residues. Germline CDR1 reads SGHVS; CDR2 reads FQNEAQ. Trimming took off 0 bases at V and 15 bases at J, with 30 bases between the two ends. CDR3 in DNA: TGTGCCAGCAGCTTAGCCGCACTACAGGCATACTCCTACAATGAGACGTTCTTC. Translated, it gives CASSLAALQAYSYNETFF.

The genes are TRBV29-1 and TRBJ1-2, with D perhaps matching TRBD1 (6 bases). The CDR3 sequence is 14 residues long. Trimming pared 1 base from V and 4 bases from J, leaving 13 bases between. Germline values: CDR1 SQVTM, CDR2 ANQGSEA. CDR3 residues: CSVEGRGFGYGYTF. The CDR3, as DNA: TGCAGCGTTGAAGGGAGGGGGTTCGGCTATGGCTACACCTTC. Full variable domain (outside the CDR3, taken from reference TRBV29-1 and TRBJ1-2): SAVISQKPSRDICQRGTSLTIQCQVDSQVTMMFWYRQQPGQSLTLIATANQGSEATYESGFVIDKFPISRPNLTFSTLTVSNMSPEDSSIYLCSVEGRGFGYGYTFGSGTRLTVV.

V is TRBV10-3 and J is TRBJ2-5; 8 bases fit TRBD1. After removal of 6 bases from V and 1 base from J, the junction contained 7 bases not matched to a gene. From germline, CDR1 is ENHRY and CDR2 SYGVKD. CDR3 size: 15 residues. CDR3 residues: CAIRGDRRPQETQYF. The DNA for the CDR3 is TGTGCCATCAGGGGGGACAGGCGACCCCAAGAGACCCAGTACTTC.

V gene TRBV6-6 combines with J gene TRBJ2-4; D could derive from TRBD1 or TRBD2 (5 bases each). The V gene lost 6 bases and the J gene lost 0 bases, with 12 bases spanning the gap. The CDR3 totals 15 residues. Germline loops: CDR1 MNHNY, CDR2 SVGAGI (reference sequence). The CDR3 loop is CASRGRSLAKNIQYF. The CDR3 bases are TGTGCCAGCAGGGGACGTAGCCTAGCCAAAAACATTCAGTACTTC.

This clonotype was seen a single time. One end of the junction fails to match germline, which may point to a read error. The gene calls are TRBV20-1 and TRBJ2-1, with a possible D match to TRBD1 (5 bases). Germline-derived CDR1 and CDR2 are DFQATT and SNEGSKA (reference sequence). The CDR3 sequence is 14 residues long. CDR3 sequence: CSAIPPPDTPRQVF. CDR3 in DNA: TGCAGTGCTATACCCCCCCCGGACACCCCAAGGCAGGTCTTC.

The gene calls are TRBV12-3 or TRBV12-4 and TRBJ2-7; 9 nucleotides align to TRBD1. With 6 bases clipped from V and 0 bases from J, the junction kept 9 bases outside the gene matches. The CDR3 spans 16 residues. CDR3 nucleotides: TGTGCCAGCAGCCAGGGACAGGGAACCTTCTCCTACGAGCAGTACTTC. Its protein is CASSQGQGTFSYEQYF.

The chain couples TRBV20-1 to TRBJ2-7; TRBD1 aligns across 7 bases. CDR1 and CDR2 (germline): DFQATT, SNEGSKA (reference sequence). This CDR3 is built from 13 residues. Losses at the gene ends were 3 bases for V and 4 bases for J; bases not matched to a gene: 6. The CDR3 protein is CSASRDSPYEQYF. The CDR3 coding sequence is TGCAGTGCTAGCCGGGACAGTCCTTACGAGCAGTACTTC.

This clonotype came up many times. The chain joins TRBV27 to TRBJ2-1; the match to TRBD2 covers 7 bases. Germline loops: CDR1 MNHEY, CDR2 SMNVEV (reference sequence). Trimming cost V 2 bases and J 2 bases; bases outside gene matches: 3. The CDR3 contains 15 residues. The CDR3 loop is CASSLLAETYNEQFF. CDR3 bases: TGTGCCAGCAGTTTACTAGCGGAGACCTACAATGAGCAGTTCTTC.

This clonotype has a single count. The chain carries TRBV30 and TRBJ1-5; 9 positions match TRBD1. V shed 5 bases, J shed 4 bases, and the junction held 3 bases outside the gene matches. The germline V gene has CDR1 GTSNPN and CDR2 SVGIG (reference sequence). This CDR3 has 13 amino acids. The CDR3 sequence is CAWAGQGNQPQHF. CDR3 coding DNA: TGTGCCTGGGCCGGACAGGGGAATCAGCCCCAGCATTTT.

This clonotype came up a few times. The chain links TRBV10-3 to TRBJ1-1; perhaps TRBD1 as D (5 bases). The V end lost 8 bases, the J end lost 1 base, and 14 bases lay between the germline ends. Germline-derived CDR1 and CDR2 are ENHRY and SYGVKD. There are 14 residues in the CDR3. CDR3 loop: CAIQQVGQNTEAFF. As DNA, the CDR3 is TGTGCCATCCAACAGGTAGGCCAGAACACTGAAGCTTTCTTT.

This clonotype was recorded a few times. The genes are TRBV28 and TRBJ1-5; 9 positions match TRBD1. V shed 5 bases and J 3 bases; nucleotides not matched to a gene: 5. CDR3 length: 15 amino acids. Germline CDR1 is MDHEN and CDR2 is SYDVKM. The CDR3 region is CASSVRQGDNQPQHF. CDR3 in DNA: TGTGCCAGCAGTGTCCGACAGGGGGACAATCAGCCCCAGCATTTT.

This clonotype was seen only a few times. The chain couples TRBV4-1 to TRBJ1-1; D unclear. This CDR3 is built from 15 residues. Deletions cut 0 bases from V and 12 bases from J, with 20 bases between. CDR1 is MGHRA and CDR2 is YSYEKL in the germline V gene. The CDR3 loop is CASSQDVGAGPSSFF. CDR3 sequence (DNA): TGCGCCAGCAGCCAAGATGTCGGCGCAGGCCCTTCGTCTTTCTTT.

This clonotype was recorded at least ten times. CDR3 residues: CASSLESWGLNTDTQYF. CDR3 nucleotides: TGTGCCAGCAGCTTAGAGAGCTGGGGGCTAAACACAGATACGCAGTATTTT. This chain uses TRBV7-2 with TRBJ2-3, with a tentative D call TRBD1 (6 bases). The germline gives CDR1 SGHTA, CDR2 FQGNSA. This CDR3 contains 17 residues. V lost 1 base, J lost 2 bases, and 16 bases lay in between.

This clonotype appeared a few times. CDR3 region: CASSAPGGGTDTQYF. The CDR3 region has the DNA TGTGCCAGCAGCGCACCAGGGGGCGGCACAGATACGCAGTATTTT. The chain joins TRBV28 to TRBJ2-3; TRBD1 agrees at 8 bases. Unmatched junction bases numbered 6, after V lost 6 bases and J lost 1 base. This CDR3 is built from 15 residues. Per the germline V gene, CDR1 is MDHEN and CDR2 is SYDVKM.